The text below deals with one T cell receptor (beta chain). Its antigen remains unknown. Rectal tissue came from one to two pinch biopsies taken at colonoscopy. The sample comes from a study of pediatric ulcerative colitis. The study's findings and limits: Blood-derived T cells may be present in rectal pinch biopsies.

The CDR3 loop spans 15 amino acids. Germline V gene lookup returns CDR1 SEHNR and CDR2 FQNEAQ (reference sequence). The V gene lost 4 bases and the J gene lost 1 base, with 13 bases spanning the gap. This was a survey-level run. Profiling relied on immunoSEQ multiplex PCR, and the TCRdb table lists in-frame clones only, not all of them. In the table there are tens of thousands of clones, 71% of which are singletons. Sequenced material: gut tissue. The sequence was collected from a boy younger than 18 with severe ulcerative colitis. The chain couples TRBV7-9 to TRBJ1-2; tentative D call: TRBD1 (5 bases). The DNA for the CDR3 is TGTGCCAGCAGCTCCGGGGCCCGGGATAACTATGGCTACACCTTC. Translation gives CASSSGARDNYGYTF.